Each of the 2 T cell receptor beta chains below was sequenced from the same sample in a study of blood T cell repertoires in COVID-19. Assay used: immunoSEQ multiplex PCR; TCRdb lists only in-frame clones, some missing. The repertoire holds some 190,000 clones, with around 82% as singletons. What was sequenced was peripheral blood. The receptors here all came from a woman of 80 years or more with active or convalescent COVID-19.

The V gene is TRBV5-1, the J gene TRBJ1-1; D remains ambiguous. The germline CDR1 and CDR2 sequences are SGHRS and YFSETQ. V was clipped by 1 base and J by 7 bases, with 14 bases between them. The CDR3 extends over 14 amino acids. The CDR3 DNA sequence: TGCGCCAGCAGCTTGACAACTAAAAGTGGTGAAGCTTTCTTT. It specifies CASSLTTKSGEAFF. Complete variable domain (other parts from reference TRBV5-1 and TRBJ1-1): KAGVTQTPRYLIKTRGQQVTLSCSPISGHRSVSWYQQTPGQGLQFLFEYFSETQRNKGNFPGRFSGRQFSNSRSEMNVSTLELGDSALYLCASSLTTKSGEAFFGQGTRLTVV.

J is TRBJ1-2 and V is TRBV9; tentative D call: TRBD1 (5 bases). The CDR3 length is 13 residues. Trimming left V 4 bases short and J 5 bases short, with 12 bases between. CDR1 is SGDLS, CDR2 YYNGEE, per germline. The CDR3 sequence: CASSYDSSYGYTF. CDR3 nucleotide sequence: TGTGCCAGCAGCTACGACAGTAGTTATGGCTACACCTTC.